Below, 24 T cell receptor beta chains from the same sample are listed, as sequenced in a study of T cell responses to AZD1222 COVID-19 vaccine. Produced via immunoSEQ multiplex PCR; TCRdb's table is partial and in-frame only. The sample records 130,000 or so clones, 92% being singletons. The input for sequencing was peripheral blood, taken on day 0 of AZD1222 vaccination. Every receptor here comes from an adult in good health.

The chain couples TRBV18 to TRBJ1-2; TRBD1 might be the D (6 bases). V lost 2 bases and J 2 bases, leaving 12 bases between the germline ends. Germline V CDR1 and CDR2: KGHSH, LQKENI. The CDR3 has 15 amino acids. CDR3 in amino acids: CASSPRHRENYGYTF. CDR3 bases: TGTGCCAGCTCACCAAGGCACAGGGAGAACTATGGCTACACCTTC.

The V call is TRBV19, the J call TRBJ1-5; D remains unclear. This CDR3 spans 15 amino acids. Between the trimmed V and J ends, which lost 6 bases and 6 bases, there was a span of 18 bases. Germline V CDR1 and CDR2: LNHDA, SQIVND (reference sequence). The CDR3 nucleotides read TGTGCCAGTAGAACTAACACCAACCCATTTCAGCCCCAGCATTTT. It yields the protein CASRTNTNPFQPQHF.

The gene calls are TRBV5-1 and TRBJ2-4; 9 bases are shared with TRBD2. Trimming cost V 3 bases and J 6 bases; bases outside gene matches: 7. CDR1 SGHRS and CDR2 YFSETQ come from the germline V gene. CDR3 length: 15 amino acids. The CDR3 region is CASSSSGAGGNIQYF. CDR3 in DNA: TGCGCCAGCAGCTCTAGCGGGGCCGGGGGAAACATTCAGTACTTC.

This chain uses TRBV21-1 with TRBJ2-5; TRBD2, the table's D call, lacks a check against the DNA. TRBV21-1 is recorded as a pseudogene. The CDR3 totals 13 residues. The CDR3 here is CASSRTREETQYF. DNA of the CDR3: TGTGCCAGCAGCCGGACGAGGGAAGAGACCCAGTACTTC.

This chain uses TRBV6-5 with TRBJ2-7, with D tentatively TRBD1 or TRBD2 (5 bases each). The CDR3 contains 16 residues. The V gene's germline CDR1 is MNHEY and CDR2 SVGAGI. Deletions cut 3 bases from V and 7 bases from J, with 22 bases between. Written as DNA, the CDR3 is TGTGCCAGCAGTTATTTAAAAGGGGACGCCCCGGGGGAGCAGTACTTC. The encoded protein is CASSYLKGDAPGEQYF.

The rearrangement links TRBV6-1 to TRBJ1-6; D is uncertain. The germline V and J ends were trimmed by 2 bases and 10 bases, with 15 bases remaining between them. Germline lookup yields CDR1 MNHNS and CDR2 SASEGT. The CDR3 is 15 residues long. CDR3 DNA: TGTGCCAGCAGTGAATGGTCGGGAATGTACTCACCCCTCCACTTT. It translates to CASSEWSGMYSPLHF.

The rearrangement uses TRBV27 and TRBJ1-2; D gene unclear. CDR1 and CDR2 from the germline V gene are MNHEY and SMNVEV (reference sequence). The CDR3 sequence is 15 residues long. Trimming shortened V by 6 bases and J by 6 bases, and 20 bases separated the two germline ends. The CDR3 loop is CASSPIPLTWHGYTF. The CDR3 DNA reads TGTGCCAGCAGCCCGATCCCCCTGACTTGGCATGGCTACACCTTC.

The rearrangement links TRBV5-1 to TRBJ1-2, with D possibly matching TRBD1 (6 bases). V was pared by 3 bases and J by 2 bases, with 11 bases between. The CDR3 loop spans 14 amino acids. The germline V gene encodes CDR1 SGHRS and CDR2 YFSETQ. CDR3 residues: CASSSGQTNYGYTF. Here the CDR3 DNA reads TGCGCCAGCAGCTCTGGACAGACGAACTATGGCTACACCTTC. The variable domain in full, with the rest retrieved from reference TRBV5-1 and TRBJ1-2, is KAGVTQTPRYLIKTRGQQVTLSCSPISGHRSVSWYQQTPGQGLQFLFEYFSETQRNKGNFPGRFSGRQFSNSRSEMNVSTLELGDSALYLCASSSGQTNYGYTFGSGTRLTVV.

V and J are TRBV11-2 and TRBJ2-1; 8 nucleotides agree with TRBD2. J was trimmed by 5 bases and V by 0 bases; bases with no gene match: 12. There are 18 residues in the CDR3. The germline CDR1 and CDR2 sequences are SGHAT and FQNNGV. DNA for the CDR3: TGTGCCAGCAGCTTAGATCGAATGGGCGGGAGGTTCGACAATGAGCAGTTCTTC. It yields the protein CASSLDRMGGRFDNEQFF.

The J gene is TRBJ2-1, the V gene TRBV6-5; 8 bases align to TRBD1. The CDR3 is 16 amino acids. CDR1 is MNHEY, CDR2 SVGAGI, per germline. V gave up 1 base and J gave up 5 bases; unmatched junction bases: 7. The CDR3 region is CASSYFRQGWNNEQFF. Here the CDR3 DNA reads TGTGCCAGCAGTTACTTCAGACAGGGGTGGAACAATGAGCAGTTCTTC.

This sequence joins TRBV9 and TRBJ1-3; D remains ambiguous. From germline, CDR1 is SGDLS and CDR2 YYNGEE. Trimming removed 6 bases from V and 0 bases from J, with 16 bases in between. This CDR3 is 16 amino acids long. CDR3 in DNA: TGTGCCAGCACGATCGGCTCGAGTTCCTCTGGAAACACCATATATTTT. This encodes CASTIGSSSSGNTIYF.

As to this clone: The same CDR3 is also encoded by other DNA sequences in this sample. The chain uses TRBV5-1 and TRBJ1-1; 9 bases fit TRBD1. Germline lookup yields CDR1 SGHRS and CDR2 YFSETQ. The CDR3 consists of 14 residues. V dropped 4 bases and J dropped 5; count of bases not matched to a gene: 6. CDR3 region: CASSLTGGVTEAFF. CDR3 DNA: TGCGCCAGCAGCCTGACAGGGGGTGTAACTGAAGCTTTCTTT.

This clone was seen a single time. The chain links TRBV30 to TRBJ1-4; 7 nucleotides agree with TRBD1. CDR3 length: 12 amino acids. The V and J ends lost 4 bases and 8 bases, in that order; junction bases with no gene match: 4. From germline, CDR1 is GTSNPN and CDR2 SVGIG (reference sequence). CDR3 coding DNA: TGTGCCTGGAACAGGGGTTGGGAAAAACTGTTTTTT. It translates to CAWNRGWEKLFF.

The gene calls are TRBV7-9 and TRBJ2-3; D gene ambiguous. Trimming stripped 2 bases from V and 1 base from J, with 4 bases between. CDR1 is SEHNR and CDR2 is FQNEAQ in the germline V gene (reference sequence). This CDR3 contains 13 residues. The CDR3 DNA is TGTGCCAGCAGCTTAACGGGCACAGATACGCAGTATTTT. Its protein product is CASSLTGTDTQYF.

The count of this clone is one. CDR3 sequence reads: CASSEGNRGRTQPQHF. The CDR3 region has the DNA TGTGCCAGCAGTGAAGGAAACAGGGGACGAACTCAGCCCCAGCATTTT. J is TRBJ1-5 and V is TRBV6-1, with 7 bases identical to TRBD1. The J segment lost 6 bases and the V segment lost 1 base, leaving 9 bases of the junction unmatched. Germline assignment: CDR1 MNHNS and CDR2 SASEGT. This CDR3 is built from 16 residues.

J is TRBJ2-1 and V is TRBV6-5; TRBD2 agrees at 8 bases. Trimming removed 6 bases from V and 4 bases from J; junction bases left unmatched: 8. The CDR3 totals 15 residues. Germline CDR1 reads MNHEY; CDR2 reads SVGAGI. The chain's CDR3 is CASSRPGLGYNEQFF. CDR3 DNA: TGTGCCAGCAGCCGGCCGGGACTAGGATACAATGAGCAGTTCTTC.

This chain connects TRBV5-1 to TRBJ2-1, with D tentatively TRBD2 (5 bases). Trimming left V 4 bases short and J 0 bases short, with 14 bases between. The CDR3 spans 16 residues. CDR1 SGHRS and CDR2 YFSETQ come from the germline V gene. This CDR3 is CASSIPTGSSYNEQFF. The CDR3 DNA sequence: TGCGCCAGCAGCATCCCAACGGGGAGCTCCTACAATGAGCAGTTCTTC.

In its sample, this clone was seen once. The V and J genes are TRBV15 and TRBJ2-2, with D tentatively TRBD1 (6 bases). V was trimmed by 1 base and J by 4 bases, leaving 13 bases between them. CDR3 size: 16 residues. CDR1 is LNHNV and CDR2 is YYDKDF in the germline V gene (reference sequence). The CDR3 DNA follows: TGTGCCACCAGCAGAGCACTAGGACAGACCACCGGGGAGCTGTTTTTT. Its protein product is CATSRALGQTTGELFF.

This clone appeared a few times. This chain uses TRBV30 with TRBJ1-1; D uncertain. Germline assignment: CDR1 GTSNPN and CDR2 SVGIG (reference sequence). The ends were cut back, 5 bases at V and 1 base at J, with 17 bases in the middle. The CDR3 runs 15 residues. Here the CDR3 DNA reads TGTGCCTGGCATCTGTCGCCTCGGAGGAACACTGAAGCTTTCTTT. As protein: CAWHLSPRRNTEAFF.

The rearrangement uses TRBV14 and TRBJ2-3; 8 bases match TRBD2. With 2 bases clipped from V and 5 bases from J, the junction kept 9 bases outside the gene matches. The CDR3 loop spans 16 amino acids. Germline CDR1 SGHDN, CDR2 FVKESK. The CDR3 loop reads CASSQRAGRARDTQYF. DNA for the CDR3: TGTGCCAGCAGCCAACGCGCCGGGAGGGCTAGAGATACGCAGTATTTT.

This clone was picked up one time. The chain combines TRBV20-1 with TRBJ2-1, with 7 bases that match TRBD2. CDR1 is DFQATT and CDR2 is SNEGSKA in the germline V gene (reference sequence). The CDR3 totals 15 residues. V gave up 3 bases and J gave up 6 bases; unmatched junction bases: 11. CDR3 coding DNA: TGCAGTGCTAGTAGGGGCATAGTAGCGGGCAATGAGCAGTTCTTC. This gives the protein CSASRGIVAGNEQFF.

This clone was seen a single time. The chain combines TRBV4-1 with TRBJ2-7; D is unresolved. The germline gives CDR1 MGHRA, CDR2 YSYEKL. V dropped 1 base and J dropped 5 bases, with 18 bases sitting between them. The CDR3 runs to 16 residues. The CDR3 sequence is CASSQAELRFYHEQYF. The CDR3 DNA sequence: TGCGCCAGCAGCCAAGCGGAACTCCGGTTTTACCACGAGCAGTACTTC.

The chain employs TRBV24-1 and TRBJ2-3; possibly TRBD1 or TRBD2 for D (6 bases each). V was shortened by 4 bases and J by 4 bases, with 14 bases between the two germline ends. Germline CDR1 is KGHDR and CDR2 is SFDVKD. The CDR3 runs to 15 residues. The CDR3 sequence: CATSDQRRGADTQYF. The CDR3 DNA reads as TGTGCCACCAGTGACCAGCGGAGGGGGGCAGATACGCAGTATTTT.

This chain links TRBV6-6 with TRBJ1-2; 12 positions match TRBD1. CDR3 length: 13 amino acids. The V segment lost 8 bases and the J segment 8 bases; nucleotides outside the gene matches: 6. Germline CDR1 and CDR2: MNHNY and SVGAGI (reference sequence). The CDR3 loop is CASFPGTGGGYTF. In nucleotides, the CDR3 is TGTGCCAGCTTCCCCGGGACAGGGGGCGGCTACACCTTC.